This T cell receptor beta chain was recovered during a study of T cells after yellow fever vaccination. This clonotype was found many times. As yet, its antigen is unknown. The 5'RACE template-switching step produced TCR cDNA and added a universal primer site and UMIs. MiXCR was run by TCRdb on the 5' RACE reads, yielding one entry per CDR3 protein. The sample lists 340,000 or so distinct CDR3 sequences, around 13% occurring once. General study points: Weaker overall, the secondary response nonetheless peaked faster (day 5 versus 15). The booster response re-showed most primary clones: around 96% CD4, roughly 91% CD8.

Source: CD4+ T cells sorted from PBMCs, taken 15 days after the yellow fever booster vaccination. The sequence was collected from a man aged 18 to 29 who received the YFV17D yellow fever vaccine.

CDR3 amino acids: CASSLWTGGQGEQFF. Written as DNA, the CDR3 is TGTGCCAGCAGTCTCTGGACAGGGGGTCAGGGTGAGCAGTTCTTC. J is TRBJ2-1 and V is TRBV12-3 or TRBV12-4, with 10 bases fitting TRBD1. The V segment lost 5 bases and the J segment 9 bases; nucleotides outside the gene matches: 10. CDR3 length equals 15 residues.